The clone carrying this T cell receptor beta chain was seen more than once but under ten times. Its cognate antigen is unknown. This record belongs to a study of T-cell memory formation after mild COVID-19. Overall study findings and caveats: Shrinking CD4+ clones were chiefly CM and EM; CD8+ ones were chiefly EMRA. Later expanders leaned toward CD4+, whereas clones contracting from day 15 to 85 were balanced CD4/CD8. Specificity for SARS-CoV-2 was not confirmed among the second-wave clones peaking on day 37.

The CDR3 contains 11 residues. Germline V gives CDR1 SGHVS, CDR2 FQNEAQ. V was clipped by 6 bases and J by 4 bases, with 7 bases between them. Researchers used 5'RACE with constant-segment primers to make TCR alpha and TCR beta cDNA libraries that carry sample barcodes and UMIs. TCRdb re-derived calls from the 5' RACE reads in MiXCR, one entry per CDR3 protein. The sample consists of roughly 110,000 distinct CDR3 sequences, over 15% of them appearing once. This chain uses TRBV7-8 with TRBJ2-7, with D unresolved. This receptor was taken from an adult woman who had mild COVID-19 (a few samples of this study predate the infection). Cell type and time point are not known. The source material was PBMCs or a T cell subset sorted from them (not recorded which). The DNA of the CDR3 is TGTGCCAGCAGAAGAGGTTACGAGCAGTACTTC. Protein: CASRRGYEQYF.